This T cell receptor (beta chain) derives from a study of OX40 agonist ivuxolimab in advanced cancers. Overall study: Every 2 weeks, patients got intravenous ivuxolimab at one of six dose levels (0.01-10 mg/kg). Participants averaged 60 years of age (range about 23 to 79) and were around 85% male. Broader study findings: CD8+ T cells averaged more expanded clones than CD4+.

Clones were sequenced by immunoSEQ multiplex PCR, and TCRdb holds only the in-frame ones, with some missing. The sample has about 18,000 clones, approximately 78% seen once; the top ten hold 14% to 15%. Trimming left V 4 bases short and J 6 bases short, with 29 bases between. This CDR3 is built from 19 residues. Comment on this clone: The antigen is unknown.

The receptor was isolated from an adult with an advanced solid tumor such as melanoma, head and neck, liver or kidney cancer. V gene TRBV23-1 combines with J gene TRBJ2-3; D may be TRBD1 (5 bases). TRBV23-1 falls under the ORF class, with uncertain function. Sequencing used CD4+ or CD8+ T cells sorted from blood, obtained in a trial of the OX40 agonist ivuxolimab. CDR3 coding DNA: TGCGCCAGCAGTCCACTTTTACCTCGCTGGGGCCCGAGGCCGGATACGCAGTATTTT. Translated: CASSPLLPRWGPRPDTQYF.